The 21 T cell receptor beta chains listed next were all sequenced from one sample in a study of T cell responses to AZD1222 COVID-19 vaccine. Sequenced by immunoSEQ multiplex PCR; TCRdb stores in-frame clones only, minus some. Found here are roughly 140,000 clones, almost 95% of them singletons; the top ten hold about a tenth. The specimen comprised peripheral blood, sampled 28 days after the second AZD1222 dose. Source of these receptors: an adult who received the AZD1222 COVID-19 vaccine.

The V call is TRBV7-9, the J call TRBJ1-1, with a possible D match to TRBD1 (6 bases). Germline CDR1 is SEHNR and CDR2 is FQNEAQ (reference sequence). The CDR3 contains 13 residues. Trimming shortened V by 4 bases and J by 7 bases, and 13 bases separated the two germline ends. The CDR3 loop reads CASSSQGSHEAFF. In DNA, the CDR3 is TGTGCCAGCAGCTCACAGGGATCCCATGAAGCTTTCTTT. Variable domain in full (rest from reference TRBV7-9 and TRBJ1-1): DTGVSQNPRHKITKRGQNVTFRCDPISEHNRLYWYRQTLGQGPEFLTYFQNEAQLEKSRLLSDRFSAERPKGSFSTLEIQRTEQGDSAMYLCASSSQGSHEAFFGQGTRLTVV.

The chain is built from TRBV15 and TRBJ1-4; D may be TRBD1 (5 bases). Between the trimmed V and J ends, which lost 5 bases and 4 bases, there was a span of 14 bases. Germline V CDR1 and CDR2: LNHNV, YYDKDF (reference sequence). The CDR3 extends over 15 amino acids. This CDR3 is CATSSLRGNNEKLFF. In nucleotides, the CDR3 is TGTGCCACCAGCTCCCTGAGGGGTAATAATGAAAAACTGTTTTTT.

The rearrangement uses TRBV30 and TRBJ1-1, with 7 bases aligning to TRBD1. The CDR3 totals 13 residues. The V gene end was trimmed by 3 bases and the J gene end by 8 bases; junction bases not matched to a gene: 9. Germline CDR1 and CDR2: GTSNPN and SVGIG (reference sequence). The CDR3 DNA reads as TGTGCCTGGAGGTCTTTTAGGACAGGCGAAGCTTTCTTT. This gives the protein CAWRSFRTGEAFF.

The chain combines TRBV9 with TRBJ2-1; D may be TRBD2 (5 bases). V lost 2 bases to trimming and J lost 6 bases, with 15 bases between them. This CDR3 comprises 15 residues. Germline values: CDR1 SGDLS, CDR2 YYNGEE. The CDR3 is CASSVLSDLPNEQFF. Written as DNA, the CDR3 is TGTGCCAGCAGCGTTTTGTCGGACTTACCCAATGAGCAGTTCTTC.

This chain uses TRBV5-8 with TRBJ2-3; no reliable D call. The CDR3 length is 13 residues. Germline CDR1 reads SGHTS; CDR2 reads YDEGEE. Trimming took off 0 bases at V and 2 bases at J, with 4 bases between the two ends. CDR3 in amino acids: CASSLDYTDTQYF. DNA of the CDR3: TGTGCCAGCAGCTTGGACTACACAGATACGCAGTATTTT.

The chain is built from TRBV13 and TRBJ1-1; possible D gene TRBD1, 5 bases. This CDR3 contains 14 residues. Trimming shortened V by 3 bases and J by 6 bases, and 14 bases separated the two germline ends. Germline CDR1 and CDR2: PRHDT and FYEKMQ (reference sequence). The CDR3 region has the DNA TGTGCCAGCAGCTTGTCCCCTCAAGGGGCTGAAGCTTTCTTT. Its protein product is CASSLSPQGAEAFF.

The V call is TRBV11-2, the J call TRBJ1-1, with no clear D. The V end was cut by 3 bases, the J end by 5 bases, with 13 bases between. The CDR3 is 14 residues long. Germline values: CDR1 SGHAT, CDR2 FQNNGV. The CDR3 sequence is CASSFDGPRTEAFF. In DNA form, the CDR3 reads TGTGCCAGCAGCTTTGATGGGCCCAGGACTGAAGCTTTCTTT.

The CDR3 is CAISVDSGTDKRYGYTF. Written as DNA, the CDR3 is TGTGCCATCAGTGTTGATTCCGGGACAGACAAGCGGTATGGCTACACCTTC. The chain employs TRBV10-3 and TRBJ1-2; 7 nucleotides align to TRBD1. The CDR3 totals 17 residues. Germline V gene sequence: CDR1 ENHRY, CDR2 SYGVKD. V shed 4 bases and J 5 bases; nucleotides not matched to a gene: 16.

The V call is TRBV18, the J call TRBJ1-3; D may be TRBD1 (6 bases). With 3 bases removed from V and 2 bases from J, the gap between germline ends came to 14 bases. Germline V gene sequence: CDR1 KGHSH, CDR2 LQKENI. CDR3 length: 16 amino acids. The CDR3 sequence: CASSPLGGSAGNTIYF. CDR3 bases: TGTGCCAGCTCACCTCTAGGGGGATCCGCTGGAAACACCATATATTTT.

This clone occurred a few times. This chain connects TRBV6-6 to TRBJ2-1; no firm D call. The CDR3 is 13 amino acids. Germline CDR1 MNHNY, CDR2 SVGAGI (reference sequence). V lost 2 bases and J 12 bases, leaving 14 bases between the germline ends. CDR3 in DNA: TGTGCCAGCAGTTACGGCCAGCTTGATGGGCAGTTCTTC. It specifies CASSYGQLDGQFF.

In its sample, this clone was seen once. V gene TRBV12-3 or TRBV12-4 combines with J gene TRBJ1-2; D not resolved. Trimming removed 8 bases at V and 8 bases at J, with 12 bases between. The CDR3 totals 11 residues. CDR3 sequence: CASGRVYGYTF. CDR3 in DNA: TGTGCCAGCGGGCGAGTGTACGGCTACACCTTC.

The chain carries TRBV29-1 and TRBJ1-2; D unresolved. Looked up from germline, CDR1 is SQVTM and CDR2 is ANQGSEA. This CDR3 region has 14 residues. V lost 0 bases, J lost 4 bases, and 12 bases lay in between. DNA of the CDR3: TGCAGCGTTGAAGATCTGCAGCAGAGCTATGGCTACACCTTC. It specifies CSVEDLQQSYGYTF.

V gene TRBV27 combines with J gene TRBJ1-4; D not resolved. Germline V gives CDR1 MNHEY, CDR2 SMNVEV (reference sequence). Trimming stripped 1 base from V and 3 bases from J, with 9 bases between. The CDR3 length is 15 residues. In nucleotides, the CDR3 is TGTGCCAGCAGTTTATTACCGGTACCTAATGAAAAACTGTTTTTT. It codes for CASSLLPVPNEKLFF.

In this sample, this clone turned up a few times. The rearrangement joins TRBV5-1 to TRBJ2-7; either TRBD1 or TRBD2 may supply D (5 bases each). The V gene's germline CDR1 is SGHRS and CDR2 YFSETQ. This CDR3 is 14 amino acids long. The ends were cut back, 4 bases at V and 2 bases at J, with 13 bases in the middle. The CDR3 sequence: CASSLGTVAYEQYF. CDR3 bases: TGCGCCAGCAGCCTAGGGACGGTAGCCTACGAGCAGTACTTC. The complete variable domain, with remaining parts taken from reference TRBV5-1 and TRBJ2-7, reads KAGVTQTPRYLIKTRGQQVTLSCSPISGHRSVSWYQQTPGQGLQFLFEYFSETQRNKGNFPGRFSGRQFSNSRSEMNVSTLELGDSALYLCASSLGTVAYEQYFGPGTRLTVT.

The chain links TRBV7-8 to TRBJ1-3; D remains ambiguous. The CDR3 has 17 residues. Germline V CDR1 and CDR2: SGHVS, FQNEAQ. V was cut by 1 base and J by 0 bases, with 13 bases left in between. The CDR3 DNA is TGTGCCAGCAGCTTAGAAGGACGGCAGAGCTCTGGAAACACCATATATTTT. It is translated as CASSLEGRQSSGNTIYF.

The gene calls are TRBV7-9 and TRBJ1-1; D ambiguous. CDR1 is SEHNR, CDR2 FQNEAQ, per germline (reference sequence). Trimming took off 1 base at V and 1 base at J, with 7 bases between the two ends. The CDR3 extends over 14 amino acids. CDR3 in amino acids: CASSLDQTNTEAFF. In DNA form, the CDR3 reads TGTGCCAGCAGCTTAGACCAGACGAACACTGAAGCTTTCTTT.

The table lists this clone with a count of one. The chain carries TRBV6-6 and TRBJ1-5; 7 nucleotides align to TRBD1. Germline lookup yields CDR1 MNHNY and CDR2 SVGAGI (reference sequence). CDR3 length: 14 residues. V trimming: 4 bases; J trimming: 3 bases; junction bases outside the gene matches: 3. CDR3 sequence: CASSFDRVNQPQHF. The CDR3 DNA reads TGTGCCAGCAGTTTCGACAGGGTCAATCAGCCCCAGCATTTT.

This chain links TRBV4-1 with TRBJ1-4, with D hard to call. Germline V CDR1 and CDR2: MGHRA, YSYEKL. With 4 bases removed from V and 8 bases from J, the gap between germline ends came to 11 bases. The CDR3 spans 13 residues. The CDR3 is CASSLILGEKLFF. CDR3 DNA sequence: TGCGCCAGCAGCCTAATCCTTGGAGAAAAACTGTTTTTT.

CDR3 sequence: CASSYVAGSYNEQFF. The CDR3 region has the DNA TGTGCCAGCAGTTACGTGGCGGGCTCCTACAATGAGCAGTTCTTC. The V gene is TRBV6-6, the J gene TRBJ2-1; a weak D match, TRBD2 (5 bases). V lost 2 bases and J lost 0, with 8 bases in between. This CDR3 has 15 amino acids. Germline lookup yields CDR1 MNHNY and CDR2 SVGAGI (reference sequence).

This clone was observed a single time. CDR3 amino acids: CASSFTGREQYV. The DNA of the CDR3 is TGTGCCAGCAGTTTTACAGGGCGCGAGCAGTACGTC. The rearrangement joins TRBV12-3 or TRBV12-4 to TRBJ2-7; tentatively, D is TRBD1 (6 bases). This CDR3 has 12 amino acids. V gave up 3 bases and J gave up 6 bases, with 9 bases separating them.

CDR3 in amino acids: CASSRRTGMNTEAFF. The CDR3 DNA is TGTGCCAGCAGCCGCAGGACAGGGATGAACACTGAAGCTTTCTTT. V is TRBV7-9 and J is TRBJ1-1; 8 positions match TRBD1. This CDR3 region has 15 residues. With V trimmed by 5 bases and J by 0 bases, 5 bases remained unmatched. From germline, CDR1 is SEHNR and CDR2 FQNEAQ (reference sequence).